These 25 T cell receptor beta chains came from one sample sequenced in a study of vaccination effects on CD4 cells after COVID-19. CD4+ T cell isolation took place after less than 13 days of culture. Profiling relied on immunoSEQ multiplex PCR, and the TCRdb table lists in-frame clones only, not all of them. The table shows 70,000 or so clones, with 75% to 80% occurring only once. These receptors have no identified antigens. The material sequenced was CD4+ T cells from PBMCs cultured without peptide, taken before COVID-19 vaccination. These receptor sequences come from a human donor who received a COVID-19 vaccine.

This clone came up a few times. The chain is built from TRBV5-1 and TRBJ2-1; 14 bases fit TRBD2. Germline-derived CDR1 and CDR2 are SGHRS and YFSETQ. The CDR3 sequence is 17 residues long. Trimming cost V 4 bases and J 7 bases; bases outside gene matches: 10. The CDR3 DNA reads as TGCGCCAGCAGCGGGGGACTAGCGGGGGACCTTCGGAATGAGCAGTTCTTC. This translates into CASSGGLAGDLRNEQFF.

This chain joins TRBV7-3 and TRBJ1-1, with D unclear. Germline assignment: CDR1 SGHTA and CDR2 FQGTGA. Trimming removed 5 bases from V and 1 base from J, with 11 bases in between. The CDR3 is 14 amino acids. CDR3 nucleotide sequence: TGTGCCAGCAGCGCCAGACGGGCGAACACTGAAGCTTTCTTT. Translated, it gives CASSARRANTEAFF. Drawing the rest from reference TRBV7-3 and TRBJ1-1, the complete variable domain is GAGVSQTPSNKVTEKGKYVELRCDPISGHTALYWYRQSLGQGPEFLIYFQGTGAADDSGLPNDRFFAVRPEGSVSTLKIQRTERGDSAVYLCASSARRANTEAFFGQGTRLTVV.

The chain has TRBV6-6 and TRBJ2-3; 9 positions match TRBD1. The V and J ends lost 7 bases and 4 bases, in that order; junction bases with no gene match: 3. The length of the CDR3 is 13 residues. Germline loops: CDR1 MNHNY, CDR2 SVGAGI (reference sequence). The DNA for the CDR3 is TGTGCCAGCACCAGACAGGGGGCAGATACGCAGTATTTT. Amino acid sequence: CASTRQGADTQYF.

V and J are TRBV6-5 and TRBJ1-2, with unresolved D. In germline, CDR1 is MNHEY, CDR2 SVGAGI. The CDR3 is 13 residues long. Trimming pared 0 bases from V and 1 base from J, leaving 3 bases between. The chain's CDR3 is CASSYSYNYGYTF. CDR3 sequence (DNA): TGTGCCAGCAGTTACTCATATAACTATGGCTACACCTTC.

This chain connects TRBV5-5 to TRBJ1-6; no definite D call. This CDR3 region has 15 residues. Between the trimmed V and J ends, which lost 0 bases and 7 bases, there was a span of 11 bases. In germline, CDR1 is SGHKS, CDR2 YYEKEE (reference sequence). The chain's CDR3 is CASSLVAEINSPLHF. CDR3 nucleotide sequence: TGTGCCAGCAGCTTGGTGGCAGAGATAAATTCACCCCTCCACTTT.

V and J are TRBV5-1 and TRBJ2-2, with TRBD2 matching over 7 bases. This CDR3 contains 16 residues. J was trimmed by 0 bases and V by 0 bases; bases with no gene match: 2. Germline assignment: CDR1 SGHRS and CDR2 YFSETQ. The CDR3 protein is CASSLVGGSNTGELFF. The CDR3 DNA sequence: TGCGCCAGCAGCTTGGTCGGGGGGTCGAACACCGGGGAGCTGTTTTTT.

The chain employs TRBV9 and TRBJ1-6; 8 bases match TRBD1. Looked up from germline, CDR1 is SGDLS and CDR2 is YYNGEE. Trimming removed 4 bases from V and 7 bases from J; junction bases left unmatched: 4. The CDR3 extends over 14 amino acids. As DNA, the CDR3 is TGTGCCAGCAGCCGGGACAGGCCCAATTCACCCCTCCACTTT. Its protein is CASSRDRPNSPLHF.

This clone was recorded a few times. This chain joins TRBV7-9 and TRBJ2-1; 7 nucleotides agree with TRBD1. The CDR3 covers 14 residues. The germline gives CDR1 SEHNR, CDR2 FQNEAQ (reference sequence). V gave up 5 bases and J gave up 10 bases; unmatched junction bases: 11. The CDR3 DNA reads as TGTGCCAGCAGCCACCGAACAGGGGAGAAGGAGCAGTTCTTC. Its protein product is CASSHRTGEKEQFF. Full variable domain (outside the CDR3, taken from reference TRBV7-9 and TRBJ2-1): DTGVSQNPRHKITKRGQNVTFRCDPISEHNRLYWYRQTLGQGPEFLTYFQNEAQLEKSRLLSDRFSAERPKGSFSTLEIQRTEQGDSAMYLCASSHRTGEKEQFFGPGTRLTVL.

This clone came up once. The CDR3: CASSQEEGRGYTEAFF. CDR3 nucleotide sequence: TGTGCCAGCAGCCAAGAAGAGGGCAGGGGGTACACTGAAGCTTTCTTT. The rearrangement uses TRBV4-2 and TRBJ1-1; 7 nucleotides match TRBD1. Germline CDR1 is LGHNA and CDR2 is YNFKEQ. This CDR3 is built from 16 residues. V trimming: 0 bases; J trimming: 3 bases; junction bases outside the gene matches: 7.

The genes are TRBV7-3 and TRBJ2-3; TRBD2 matches 15 bases. The junction had 6 bases not matched to a gene; V was cut back by 2 bases and J by 0 bases. Germline values: CDR1 SGHTA, CDR2 FQGTGA. CDR3 size: 19 residues. The CDR3 loop reads CASSLLGTSGGTSTDTQYF. CDR3 DNA: TGTGCCAGCAGCTTATTGGGGACTAGCGGGGGGACCAGCACAGATACGCAGTATTTT. The whole variable domain, remainder taken from reference TRBV7-3 and TRBJ2-3, is GAGVSQTPSNKVTEKGKYVELRCDPISGHTALYWYRQSLGQGPEFLIYFQGTGAADDSGLPNDRFFAVRPEGSVSTLKIQRTERGDSAVYLCASSLLGTSGGTSTDTQYFGPGTRLTVL.

This clone was recorded only once. The chain links TRBV7-9 to TRBJ2-3; D gene unclear. The CDR3 length is 16 residues. In germline, CDR1 is SEHNR, CDR2 FQNEAQ (reference sequence). The V end was cut by 1 base, the J end by 0 bases, with 11 bases between. The CDR3 is CASSLGAGGSTDTQYF. CDR3 nucleotides: TGTGCCAGCAGCTTAGGGGCAGGTGGGAGCACAGATACGCAGTATTTT. Full variable domain (rest looked up from reference TRBV7-9 and TRBJ2-3): DTGVSQNPRHKITKRGQNVTFRCDPISEHNRLYWYRQTLGQGPEFLTYFQNEAQLEKSRLLSDRFSAERPKGSFSTLEIQRTEQGDSAMYLCASSLGAGGSTDTQYFGPGTRLTVL.

V usage is TRBV6-2 or TRBV6-3 and J usage is TRBJ1-6; no clear D gene. The CDR3 contains 15 residues. V dropped 4 bases and J dropped 4 bases, with 11 bases sitting between them. CDR1 is MNHEY and CDR2 is SVGEGT in the germline V gene. CDR3 bases: TGTGCCAGCAGTTCCGTTGGGCAGTATAATTCACCCCTCCACTTT. Residues: CASSSVGQYNSPLHF.

The chain combines TRBV25-1 with TRBJ1-5; 8 bases are shared with TRBD1. The V and J ends lost 4 bases and 7 bases, in that order; junction bases with no gene match: 6. Germline CDR1 MGHDK, CDR2 SYGVNS. The CDR3 consists of 14 residues. For the CDR3, the DNA is TGTGCCAGCAGTGGGACAGGGAGAGGACAGCCCCAGCATTTT. This codes for CASSGTGRGQPQHF. The complete variable domain, with remaining parts taken from reference TRBV25-1 and TRBJ1-5, reads EADIYQTPRYLVIGTGKKITLECSQTMGHDKMYWYQQDPGMELHLIHYSYGVNSTEKGDLSSESTVSRIRTEHFPLTLESARPSHTSQYLCASSGTGRGQPQHFGDGTRLSIL.

This chain uses TRBV14 with TRBJ1-1; D is unresolved. Looked up from germline, CDR1 is SGHDN and CDR2 is FVKESK. V shed 0 bases and J shed 4 bases, with 12 bases lying between them. The CDR3 runs 15 residues. DNA for the CDR3: TGTGCCAGCAGCCAAGATCACCGTTTCGGCACTGAAGCTTTCTTT. Protein product: CASSQDHRFGTEAFF.

The rearrangement joins TRBV5-4 to TRBJ2-5; 9 positions match TRBD1. Germline V gene sequence: CDR1 SGHNT, CDR2 YYREEE (reference sequence). V was pared by 3 bases and J by 4 bases, with 4 bases of the junction left unmatched. This CDR3 is 14 amino acids long. This CDR3 is CASSSQGAGETQYF. The CDR3 DNA follows: TGTGCCAGCAGCTCACAGGGGGCGGGAGAGACCCAGTACTTC.

V usage is TRBV5-1 and J usage is TRBJ1-1; D unresolved. Germline V gene data show CDR1 as SGHRS and CDR2 as YFSETQ. Trimming stripped 0 bases from V and 1 base from J, with 7 bases between. The CDR3 sequence is 14 residues long. CDR3 nucleotides: TGCGCCAGCAGCTTGGTAGGCAGGAACACTGAAGCTTTCTTT. It specifies CASSLVGRNTEAFF.

This clone has just a few counts. The chain has TRBV19 and TRBJ2-2, with TRBD1 as a possible D gene (6 bases). The germline gives CDR1 LNHDA, CDR2 SQIVND (reference sequence). The CDR3 has 16 amino acids. Trimming took 5 bases from V and 1 from J, leaving 14 bases between them. The DNA for the CDR3 is TGTGCCAGTAGTGGCCCCGGGACACAGAACACCGGGGAGCTGTTTTTT. Its protein product is CASSGPGTQNTGELFF. Filled out from reference TRBV19 and TRBJ2-2, the complete variable domain reads DGGITQSPKYLFRKEGQNVTLSCEQNLNHDAMYWYRQDPGQGLRLIYYSQIVNDFQKGDIAEGYSVSREKKESFPLTVTSAQKNPTAFYLCASSGPGTQNTGELFFGEGSRLTVL.

The rearrangement uses TRBV7-6 and TRBJ2-5; possible D gene TRBD2, 6 bases. Germline CDR1 SGHVS, CDR2 FNYEAQ. CDR3 length equals 15 residues. Trimming removed 1 base from V and 5 bases from J, with 14 bases in between. The chain's CDR3 is CASSLGGAWRETQYF. CDR3 sequence (DNA): TGTGCCAGCAGCTTAGGCGGGGCGTGGAGGGAGACCCAGTACTTC.

V usage is TRBV27 and J usage is TRBJ1-2; D gene ambiguous. The CDR3 is 13 residues long. Germline V gene data show CDR1 as MNHEY and CDR2 as SMNVEV (reference sequence). Trimming shortened V by 2 bases and J by 2 bases, and 6 bases separated the two germline ends. The CDR3 reads CASSLTANYGYTF. CDR3 sequence (DNA): TGTGCCAGCAGTTTAACTGCGAACTATGGCTACACCTTC.

The rearrangement joins TRBV5-1 to TRBJ2-1, with a weak D call TRBD2 (6 bases). The CDR3 runs 15 residues. Germline assignment: CDR1 SGHRS and CDR2 YFSETQ. The ends were cut back, 4 bases at V and 7 bases at J, with 18 bases in the middle. As DNA, the CDR3 is TGCGCCAGCAGCCGCGGGGTTTGGTGGTATAATGAGCAGTTCTTC. Its protein is CASSRGVWWYNEQFF. The whole variable domain, remainder taken from reference TRBV5-1 and TRBJ2-1, is KAGVTQTPRYLIKTRGQQVTLSCSPISGHRSVSWYQQTPGQGLQFLFEYFSETQRNKGNFPGRFSGRQFSNSRSEMNVSTLELGDSALYLCASSRGVWWYNEQFFGPGTRLTVL.

This chain joins TRBV6-5 and TRBJ2-7, with TRBD2 as a possible D gene (6 bases). V lost 7 bases and J lost 5, with 12 bases in between. This CDR3 region has 12 residues. Germline CDR1 is MNHEY and CDR2 is SVGAGI. The CDR3 protein is CASTPGGDEQYV. CDR3 sequence (DNA): TGTGCCAGCACCCCCGGGGGAGACGAGCAGTACGTC.

This clone was observed a few times. The CDR3 DNA reads TGTGCCAGTAGTCGACAGGACCAAAACACCATATATTTT. Its protein is CASSRQDQNTIYF. The chain recombines TRBV19 with TRBJ1-3; tentative D call: TRBD1 (6 bases). Germline CDR1 is LNHDA and CDR2 is SQIVND (reference sequence). The CDR3 sequence is 13 residues long. The V gene lost 5 bases and the J gene lost 6 bases, with 11 bases spanning the gap.

The table lists this clone with a count of one. The rearrangement uses TRBV25-1 and TRBJ2-5; D gene unclear. Between the trimmed V and J ends, which lost 5 bases and 4 bases, there was a span of 5 bases. The V gene's germline CDR1 is MGHDK and CDR2 SYGVNS. This CDR3 has 11 amino acids. For the CDR3, the DNA is TGTGCCAGCAGTACAACAGAGACCCAGTACTTC. Its translation: CASSTTETQYF.

This chain connects TRBV7-2 to TRBJ1-4; TRBD1 is a possible D gene (6 bases). The CDR3 sequence is 15 residues long. Between the trimmed V and J ends, which lost 1 base and 7 bases, there was a span of 13 bases. Germline-derived CDR1 and CDR2 are SGHTA and FQGNSA. The CDR3 is CASSLVNSRGEKLFF. The DNA of the CDR3 is TGTGCCAGCAGCTTAGTTAACAGCAGGGGTGAAAAACTGTTTTTT.

CDR3 loop: CARSLEAGGPFDYGYTF. CDR3 nucleotide sequence: TGTGCCAGAAGCTTGGAAGCGGGGGGACCGTTTGACTATGGCTACACCTTC. The chain has TRBV5-3 and TRBJ1-2, with D possibly being TRBD1 (5 bases). TRBV5-3 is annotated as an ORF whose role is uncertain. The CDR3 has 17 residues. V was cut by 0 bases and J by 3 bases, with 18 bases left in between.